This section outlines one T cell receptor beta chain sequence together with its context. The sample originates from a study of control samples from healthy donors and cancer patients. Repertoires were generated with immunoSEQ multiplex PCR, while TCRdb's copy carries only in-frame clones and drops some. The data show roughly 160,000 clones, 80% to 90% seen once. The CDR3 covers 16 residues. CDR1 is LGHDT, CDR2 YNNKEL, per germline (reference sequence). V lost 1 base to trimming and J lost 0 bases, with 12 bases between them. V and J are TRBV3-1 (or the pseudogene TRBV3-2) and TRBJ1-1, with D unclear. The source material was blood. The receptor's source is a woman aged 25-40 years in good health. The CDR3 nucleotides are TGTGCCAGCAGCCAAGGAGGGCGTAGTATGAACACTGAAGCTTTCTTT. Protein sequence: CASSQGGRSMNTEAFF.